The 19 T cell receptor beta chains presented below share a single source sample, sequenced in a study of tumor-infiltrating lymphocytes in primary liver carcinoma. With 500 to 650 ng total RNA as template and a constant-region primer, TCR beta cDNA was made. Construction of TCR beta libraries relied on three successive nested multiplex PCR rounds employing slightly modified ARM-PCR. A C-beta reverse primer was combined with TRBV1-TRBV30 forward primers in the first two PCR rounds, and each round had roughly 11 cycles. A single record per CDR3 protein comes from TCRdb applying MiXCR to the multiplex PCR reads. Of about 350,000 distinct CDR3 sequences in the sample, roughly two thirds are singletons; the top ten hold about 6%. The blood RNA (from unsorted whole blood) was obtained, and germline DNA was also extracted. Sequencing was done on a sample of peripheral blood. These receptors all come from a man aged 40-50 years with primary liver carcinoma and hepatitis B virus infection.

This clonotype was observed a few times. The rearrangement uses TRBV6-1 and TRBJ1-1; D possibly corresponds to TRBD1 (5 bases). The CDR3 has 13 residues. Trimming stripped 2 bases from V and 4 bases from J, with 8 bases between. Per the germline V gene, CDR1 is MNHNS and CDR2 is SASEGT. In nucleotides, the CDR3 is TGTGCCAGCAGTGAAAGGGGTCGCACTGAAGCTTTCTTT. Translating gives CASSERGRTEAFF.

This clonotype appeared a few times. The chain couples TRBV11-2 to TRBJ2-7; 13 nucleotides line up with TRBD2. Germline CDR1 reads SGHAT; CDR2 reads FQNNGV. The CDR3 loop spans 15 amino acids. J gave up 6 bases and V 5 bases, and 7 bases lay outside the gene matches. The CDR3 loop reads CASSQLAGGSSEQYF. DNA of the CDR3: TGTGCCAGCAGCCAACTAGCGGGAGGGAGCTCCGAGCAGTACTTC.

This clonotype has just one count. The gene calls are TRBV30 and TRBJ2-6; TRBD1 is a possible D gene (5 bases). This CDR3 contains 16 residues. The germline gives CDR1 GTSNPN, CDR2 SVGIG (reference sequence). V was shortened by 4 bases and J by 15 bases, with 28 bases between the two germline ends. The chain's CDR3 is CAWTVPPISGADALTF. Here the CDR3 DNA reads TGTGCCTGGACTGTACCGCCGATCTCTGGGGCCGACGCCCTGACTTTC.

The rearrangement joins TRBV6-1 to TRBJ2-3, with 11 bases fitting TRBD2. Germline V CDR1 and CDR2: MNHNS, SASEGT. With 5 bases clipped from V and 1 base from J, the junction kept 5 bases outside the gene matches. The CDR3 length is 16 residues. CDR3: CASSITSGGRTDTQYF. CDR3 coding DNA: TGTGCCAGCAGTATCACTAGCGGGGGACGCACAGATACGCAGTATTTT.

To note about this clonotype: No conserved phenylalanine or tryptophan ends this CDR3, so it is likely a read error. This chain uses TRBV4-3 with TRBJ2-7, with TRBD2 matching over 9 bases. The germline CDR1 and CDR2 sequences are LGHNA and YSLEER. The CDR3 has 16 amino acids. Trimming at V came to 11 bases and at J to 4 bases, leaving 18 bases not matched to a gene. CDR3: CAGNQVISGRSYEQYS. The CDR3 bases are TGCGCCGGCAACCAAGTCATAAGCGGGAGGAGTTACGAGCAGTACTCC.

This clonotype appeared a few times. The CDR3 spells CACTQDYEQYF. DNA for the CDR3: TGTGCCTGTACGCAGGACTACGAGCAGTACTTC. The chain has TRBV30 and TRBJ2-7; D is unresolved. V was cut by 6 bases and J by 3 bases, with 9 bases left in between. The CDR3 length is 11 residues. Looked up from germline, CDR1 is GTSNPN and CDR2 is SVGIG (reference sequence).

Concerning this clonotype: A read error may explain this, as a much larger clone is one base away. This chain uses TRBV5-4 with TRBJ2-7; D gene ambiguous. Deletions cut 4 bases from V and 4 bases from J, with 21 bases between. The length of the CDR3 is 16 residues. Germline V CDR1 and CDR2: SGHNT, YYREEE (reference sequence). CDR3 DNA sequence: TGTGCCAGCAGCAGTGATCTTGGTGGGCCGGCTTACGAGCAGTACTTC. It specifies CASSSDLGGPAYEQYF.

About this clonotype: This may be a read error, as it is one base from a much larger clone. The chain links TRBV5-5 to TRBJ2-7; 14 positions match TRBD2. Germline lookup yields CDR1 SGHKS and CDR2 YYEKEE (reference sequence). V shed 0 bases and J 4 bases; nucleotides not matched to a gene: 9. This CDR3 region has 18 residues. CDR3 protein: CASSLGGTSGSASYEQYF. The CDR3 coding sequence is TGTGCCAGCAGCTTGGGGGGGACTAGCGGGAGTGCCAGTTACGAGCAGTACTTC.

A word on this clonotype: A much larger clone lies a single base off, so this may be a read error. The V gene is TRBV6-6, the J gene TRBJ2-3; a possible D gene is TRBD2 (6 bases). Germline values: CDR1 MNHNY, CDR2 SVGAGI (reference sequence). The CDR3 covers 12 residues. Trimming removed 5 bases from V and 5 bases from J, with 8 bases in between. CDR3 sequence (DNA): TGTGCCAGCAGTCGACTAGTAGATACGCAGTATTTT. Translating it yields CASSRLVDTQYF.

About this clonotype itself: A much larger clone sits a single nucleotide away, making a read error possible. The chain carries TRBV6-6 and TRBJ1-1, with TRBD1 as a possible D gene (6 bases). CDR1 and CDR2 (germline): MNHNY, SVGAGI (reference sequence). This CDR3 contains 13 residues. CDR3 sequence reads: CVSTGDTNTEAFF. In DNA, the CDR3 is TGTGTCAGCACCGGGGACACGAACACTGAAGCTTTCTTT.

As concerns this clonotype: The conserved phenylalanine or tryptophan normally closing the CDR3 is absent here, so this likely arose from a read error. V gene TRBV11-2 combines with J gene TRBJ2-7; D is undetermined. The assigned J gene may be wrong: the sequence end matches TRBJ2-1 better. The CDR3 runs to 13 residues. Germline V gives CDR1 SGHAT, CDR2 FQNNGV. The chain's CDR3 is CASSPRANYEQFL. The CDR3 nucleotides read TGTGCCAGCAGCCCTCGGGCTAACTACGAGCAGTTCTTA.

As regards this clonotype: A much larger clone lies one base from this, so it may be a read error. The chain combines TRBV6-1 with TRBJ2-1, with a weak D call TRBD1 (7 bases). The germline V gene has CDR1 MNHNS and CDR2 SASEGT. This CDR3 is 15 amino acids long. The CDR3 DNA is TGTGCCAGCCCCGTAAACAGGGGACTCTACAATAAGCAGTTCTTC. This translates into CASPVNRGLYNKQFF.

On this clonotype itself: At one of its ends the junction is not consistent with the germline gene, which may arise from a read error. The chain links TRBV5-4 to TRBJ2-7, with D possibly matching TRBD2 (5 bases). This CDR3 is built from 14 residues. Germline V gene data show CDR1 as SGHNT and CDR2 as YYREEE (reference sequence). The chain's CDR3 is CVSSPWPSTYEQYF. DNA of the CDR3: TGTGTCAGCAGCCCCTGGCCTAGCACCTACGAGCAGTACTTC.

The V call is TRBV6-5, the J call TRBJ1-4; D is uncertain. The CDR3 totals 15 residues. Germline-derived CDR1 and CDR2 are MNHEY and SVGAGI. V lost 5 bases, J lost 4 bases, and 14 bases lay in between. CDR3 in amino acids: CASSKRRSYNEKLFF. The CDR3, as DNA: TGTGCCAGCAGTAAACGACGTTCCTATAATGAAAAACTGTTTTTT.

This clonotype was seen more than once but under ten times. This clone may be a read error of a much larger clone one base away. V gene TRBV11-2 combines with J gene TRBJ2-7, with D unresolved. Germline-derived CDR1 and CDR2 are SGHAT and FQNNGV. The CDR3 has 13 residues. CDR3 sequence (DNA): TGTACCAGCAGACCCCTTAGCTCCTACGAGCAGTACTTC. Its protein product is CTSRPLSSYEQYF.

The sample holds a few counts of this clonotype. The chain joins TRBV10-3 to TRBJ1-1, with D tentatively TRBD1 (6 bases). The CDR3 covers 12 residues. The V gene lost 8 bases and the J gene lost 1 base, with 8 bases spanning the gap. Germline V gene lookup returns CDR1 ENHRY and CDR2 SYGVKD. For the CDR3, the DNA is TGTGCCATCGGGGGCAAGAACACTGAAGCTTTCTTT. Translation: CAIGGKNTEAFF.

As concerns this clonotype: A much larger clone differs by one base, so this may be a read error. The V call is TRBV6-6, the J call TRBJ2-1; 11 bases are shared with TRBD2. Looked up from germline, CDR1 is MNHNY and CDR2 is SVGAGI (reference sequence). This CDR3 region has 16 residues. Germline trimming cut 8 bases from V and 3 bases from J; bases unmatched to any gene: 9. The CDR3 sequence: CASGDRLAGNYNEQFF. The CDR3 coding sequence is TGTGCCAGCGGAGACCGACTAGCGGGGAACTACAATGAGCAGTTCTTC.

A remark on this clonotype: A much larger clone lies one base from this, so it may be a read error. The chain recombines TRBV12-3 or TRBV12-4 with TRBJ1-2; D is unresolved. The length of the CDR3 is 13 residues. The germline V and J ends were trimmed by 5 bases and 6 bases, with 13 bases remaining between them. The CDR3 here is CASSTRMVHGYTF. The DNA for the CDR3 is TGTGCCAGCAGTACGAGGATGGTACATGGCTACACCTTC.

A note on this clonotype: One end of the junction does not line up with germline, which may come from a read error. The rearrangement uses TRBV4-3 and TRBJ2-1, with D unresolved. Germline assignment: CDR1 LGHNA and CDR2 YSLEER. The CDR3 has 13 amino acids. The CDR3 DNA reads TGCACCAGCAGCCATGCTTCTCGGAATGAGCAGTTCTTC. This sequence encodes CTSSHASRNEQFF.